This T cell receptor (delta chain) originates from a study of γδ T cells in repeated Plasmodium falciparum infection. Study-wide background: The natural-infection arm compared Malian children under seasonal malaria with matched Australian children.

Flow sorting of PBMC yielded separate Vgamma9/Vdelta2+ and Vdelta2-negative gammadelta T cell populations for bulk repertoire analysis. The CDR3 is made up of 16 amino acids. CDR1 and CDR2 (germline): TSWWSYY, QGS. TCRdb reprocessed the multiplex PCR reads using CATT. The sample carries 75,000 to 95,000 delta-chain clones, 0.98% recorded once. A word on this clone: TCRdb pairs this DNA with a much larger clone's protein that differs at residue 13, likely a read error; the protein shown was translated from the DNA.

The chain links TRDV1 to TRDJ1; 7 nucleotides agree with TRDD3. The TCR comes from a pool of human donors (malaria-infected and uninfected, not separated). The sequencing input was gamma-delta T cells from blood. The CDR3 protein is CALGEEADTCTDRLIF. The CDR3 DNA reads TGTGCTCTTGGGGAAGAGGCGGATACGTGCACCGATAGACTCATCTTT.